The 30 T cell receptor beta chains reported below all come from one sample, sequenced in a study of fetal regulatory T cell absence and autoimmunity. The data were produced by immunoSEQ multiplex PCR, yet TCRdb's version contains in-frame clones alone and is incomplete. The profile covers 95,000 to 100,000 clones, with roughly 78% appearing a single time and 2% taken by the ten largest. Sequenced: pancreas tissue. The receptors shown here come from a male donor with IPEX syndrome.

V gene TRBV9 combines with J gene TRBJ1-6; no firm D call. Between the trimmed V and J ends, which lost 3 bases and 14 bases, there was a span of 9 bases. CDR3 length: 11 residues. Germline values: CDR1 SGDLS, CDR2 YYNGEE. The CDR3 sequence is CASSALFTLHF. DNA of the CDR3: TGTGCCAGCAGCGCCCTCTTCACCCTCCACTTT.

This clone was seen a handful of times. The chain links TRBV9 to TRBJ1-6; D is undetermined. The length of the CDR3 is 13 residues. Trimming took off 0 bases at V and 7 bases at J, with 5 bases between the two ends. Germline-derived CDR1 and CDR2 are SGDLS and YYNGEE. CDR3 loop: CASSVATNSPLHF. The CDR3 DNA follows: TGTGCCAGCAGCGTAGCGACCAATTCACCCCTCCACTTT.

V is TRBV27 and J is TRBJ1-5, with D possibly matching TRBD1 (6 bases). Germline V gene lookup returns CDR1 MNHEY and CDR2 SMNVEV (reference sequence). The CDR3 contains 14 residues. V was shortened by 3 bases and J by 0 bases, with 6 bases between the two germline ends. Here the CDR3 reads CASSLGHSNQPQHF. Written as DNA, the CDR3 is TGTGCCAGCAGTTTGGGACATAGCAATCAGCCCCAGCATTTT.

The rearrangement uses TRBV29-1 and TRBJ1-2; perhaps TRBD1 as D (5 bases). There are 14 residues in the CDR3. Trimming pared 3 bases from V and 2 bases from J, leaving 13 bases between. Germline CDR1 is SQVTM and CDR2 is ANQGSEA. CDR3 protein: CSVDLGRGNYGYTF. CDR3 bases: TGCAGCGTTGATTTGGGGCGGGGGAACTATGGCTACACCTTC.

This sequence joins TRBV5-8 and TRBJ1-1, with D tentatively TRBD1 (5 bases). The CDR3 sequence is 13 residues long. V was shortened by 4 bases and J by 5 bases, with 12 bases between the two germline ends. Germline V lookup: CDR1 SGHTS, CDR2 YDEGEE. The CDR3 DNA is TGTGCCAGCAGCCGCAGGGTGGGGACTGAAGCTTTCTTT. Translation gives CASSRRVGTEAFF.

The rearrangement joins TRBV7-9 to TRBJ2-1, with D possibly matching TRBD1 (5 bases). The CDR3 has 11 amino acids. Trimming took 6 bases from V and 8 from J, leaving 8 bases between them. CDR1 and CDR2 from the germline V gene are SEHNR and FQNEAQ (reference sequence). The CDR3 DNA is TGTGCCAGCAGAAGGGGCCATGAGCAGTTCTTC. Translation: CASRRGHEQFF.

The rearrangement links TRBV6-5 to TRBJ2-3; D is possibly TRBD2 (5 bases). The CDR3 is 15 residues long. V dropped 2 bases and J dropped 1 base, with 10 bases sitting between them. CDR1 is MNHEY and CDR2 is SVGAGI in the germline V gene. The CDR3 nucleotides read TGTGCCAGCAGTTACCACGGTAGCGGCACAGATACGCAGTATTTT. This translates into CASSYHGSGTDTQYF.

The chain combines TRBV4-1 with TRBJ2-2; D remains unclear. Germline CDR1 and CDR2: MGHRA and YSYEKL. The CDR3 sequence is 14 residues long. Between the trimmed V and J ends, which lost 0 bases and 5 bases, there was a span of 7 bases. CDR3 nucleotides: TGCGCCAGCAGCCAAGATCCAGGAACCGGGGAGCTGTTTTTT. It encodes CASSQDPGTGELFF.

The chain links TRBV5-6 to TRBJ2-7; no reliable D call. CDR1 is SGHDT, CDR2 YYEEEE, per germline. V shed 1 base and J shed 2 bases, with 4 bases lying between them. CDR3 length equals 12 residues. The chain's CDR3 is CASSLPPYEQYF. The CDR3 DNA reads TGTGCCAGCAGCTTGCCCCCCTACGAGCAGTACTTC.

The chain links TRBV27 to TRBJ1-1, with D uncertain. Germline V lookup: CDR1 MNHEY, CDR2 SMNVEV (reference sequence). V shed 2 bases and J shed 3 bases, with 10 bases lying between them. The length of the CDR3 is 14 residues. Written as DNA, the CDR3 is TGTGCCAGCAGTTTACGGGTTGTCGACACTGAAGCTTTCTTT. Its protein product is CASSLRVVDTEAFF.

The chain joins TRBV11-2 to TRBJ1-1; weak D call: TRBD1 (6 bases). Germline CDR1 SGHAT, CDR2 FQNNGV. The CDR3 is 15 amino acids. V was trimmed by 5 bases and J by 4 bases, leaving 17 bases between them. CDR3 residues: CASSRRGARSTEAFF. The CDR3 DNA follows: TGTGCCAGCAGCCGAAGGGGGGCTCGAAGCACTGAAGCTTTCTTT.

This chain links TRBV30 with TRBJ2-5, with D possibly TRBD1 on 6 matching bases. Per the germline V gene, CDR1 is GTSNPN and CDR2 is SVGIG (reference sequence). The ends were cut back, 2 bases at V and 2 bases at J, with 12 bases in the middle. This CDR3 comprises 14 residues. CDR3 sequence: CAWSPEGVQETQYF. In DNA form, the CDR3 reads TGTGCCTGGAGTCCAGAGGGGGTACAAGAGACCCAGTACTTC. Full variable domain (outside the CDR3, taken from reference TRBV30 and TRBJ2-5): SQTIHQWPATLVQPVGSPLSLECTVEGTSNPNLYWYRQAAGRGLQLLFYSVGIGQISSEVPQNLSASRPQDRQFILSSKKLLLSDSGFYLCAWSPEGVQETQYFGPGTRLLVL.

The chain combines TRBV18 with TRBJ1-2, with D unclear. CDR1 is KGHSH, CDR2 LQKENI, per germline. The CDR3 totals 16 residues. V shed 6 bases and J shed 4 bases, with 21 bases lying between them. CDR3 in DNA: TGTGCCAGCTCTATCCCCGCGGCCGTCGGTAGCTATGGCTACACCTTC. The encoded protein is CASSIPAAVGSYGYTF.

CDR3 in DNA: TGTGCCAGCAGCCGTGGGGCCACTAGCGAAACCTACAATGAGCAGTTCTTC. Protein product: CASSRGATSETYNEQFF. The chain combines TRBV7-9 with TRBJ2-1; TRBD2 agrees at 7 bases. The CDR3 is made up of 17 amino acids. Germline CDR1 SEHNR, CDR2 FQNEAQ (reference sequence). V was pared by 5 bases and J by 2 bases, with 12 bases of the junction left unmatched.

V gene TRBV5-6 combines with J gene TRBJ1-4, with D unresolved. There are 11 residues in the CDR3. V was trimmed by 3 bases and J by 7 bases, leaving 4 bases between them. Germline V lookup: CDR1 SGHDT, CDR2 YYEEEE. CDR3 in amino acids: CASSSGEKLFF. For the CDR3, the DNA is TGTGCCAGCAGCTCCGGTGAAAAACTGTTTTTT.

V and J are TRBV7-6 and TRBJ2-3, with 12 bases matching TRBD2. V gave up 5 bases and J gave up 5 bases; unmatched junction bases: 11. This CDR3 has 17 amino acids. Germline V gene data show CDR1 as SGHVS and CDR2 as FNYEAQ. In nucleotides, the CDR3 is TGTGCCAGCAGCCCGTGGACTAGCGGGAACAGGCAAGATACGCAGTATTTT. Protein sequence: CASSPWTSGNRQDTQYF.

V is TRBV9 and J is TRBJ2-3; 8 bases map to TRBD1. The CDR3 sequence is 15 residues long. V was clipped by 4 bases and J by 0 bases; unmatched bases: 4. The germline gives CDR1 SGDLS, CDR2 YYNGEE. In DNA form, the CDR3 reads TGTGCCAGCAGCATCCAGGGGGCTAGCACAGATACGCAGTATTTT. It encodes CASSIQGASTDTQYF.

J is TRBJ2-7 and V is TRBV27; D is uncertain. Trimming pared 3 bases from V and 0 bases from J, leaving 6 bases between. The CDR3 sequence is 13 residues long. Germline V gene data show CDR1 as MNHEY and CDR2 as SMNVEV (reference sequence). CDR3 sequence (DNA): TGTGCCAGCAGTTTTAATCCCTCCTACGAGCAGTACTTC. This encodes CASSFNPSYEQYF.

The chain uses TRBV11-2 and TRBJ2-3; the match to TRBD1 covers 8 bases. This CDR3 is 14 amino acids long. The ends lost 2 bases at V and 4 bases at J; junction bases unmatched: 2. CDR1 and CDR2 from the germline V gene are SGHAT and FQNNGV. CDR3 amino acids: CASSLTGGPDTQYF. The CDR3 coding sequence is TGTGCCAGCAGCTTAACAGGGGGGCCAGATACGCAGTATTTT. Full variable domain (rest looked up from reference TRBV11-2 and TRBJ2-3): EAGVAQSPRYKIIEKRQSVAFWCNPISGHATLYWYQQILGQGPKLLIQFQNNGVVDDSQLPKDRFSAERLKGVDSTLKIQPAKLEDSAVYLCASSLTGGPDTQYFGPGTRLTVL.

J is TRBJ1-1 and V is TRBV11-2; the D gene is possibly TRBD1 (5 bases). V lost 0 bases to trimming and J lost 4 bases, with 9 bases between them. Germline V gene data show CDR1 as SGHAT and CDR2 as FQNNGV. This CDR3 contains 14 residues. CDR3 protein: CASSLEGVSTEAFF. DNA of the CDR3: TGTGCCAGCAGCTTAGAGGGGGTAAGCACTGAAGCTTTCTTT.

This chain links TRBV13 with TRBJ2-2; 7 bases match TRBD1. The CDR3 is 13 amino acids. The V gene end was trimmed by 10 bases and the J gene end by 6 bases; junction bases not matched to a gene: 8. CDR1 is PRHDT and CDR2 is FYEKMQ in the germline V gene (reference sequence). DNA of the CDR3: TGTGCCACCGAGGGGGCGCAAGCCGGGGAGCTGTTTTTT. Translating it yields CATEGAQAGELFF.

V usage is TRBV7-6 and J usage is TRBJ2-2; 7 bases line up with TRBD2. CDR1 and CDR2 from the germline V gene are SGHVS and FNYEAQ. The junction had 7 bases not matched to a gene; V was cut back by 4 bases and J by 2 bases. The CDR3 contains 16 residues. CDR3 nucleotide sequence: TGTGCCAGCAGCTACGAACTAGCGCCAAACACCGGGGAGCTGTTTTTT. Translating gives CASSYELAPNTGELFF. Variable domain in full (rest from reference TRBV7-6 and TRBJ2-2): GAGVSQSPRYKVTKRGQDVALRCDPISGHVSLYWYRQALGQGPEFLTYFNYEAQQDKSGLPNDRFSAERPEGSISTLTIQRTEQRDSAMYRCASSYELAPNTGELFFGEGSRLTVL.

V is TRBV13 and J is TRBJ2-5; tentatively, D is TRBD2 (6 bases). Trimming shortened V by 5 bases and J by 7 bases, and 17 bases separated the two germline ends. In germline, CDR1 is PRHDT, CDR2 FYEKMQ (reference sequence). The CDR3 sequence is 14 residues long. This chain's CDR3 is CASSPSLAPGTQYF. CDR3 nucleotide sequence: TGTGCCAGCAGCCCAAGCCTAGCGCCAGGGACCCAGTACTTC.

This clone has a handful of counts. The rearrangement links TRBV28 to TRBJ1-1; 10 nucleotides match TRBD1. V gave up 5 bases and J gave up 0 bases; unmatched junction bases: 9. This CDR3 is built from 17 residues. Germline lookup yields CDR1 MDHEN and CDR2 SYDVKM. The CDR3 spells CASSPWTGGIMNTEAFF. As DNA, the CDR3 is TGTGCCAGCAGTCCCTGGACAGGGGGGATCATGAACACTGAAGCTTTCTTT.

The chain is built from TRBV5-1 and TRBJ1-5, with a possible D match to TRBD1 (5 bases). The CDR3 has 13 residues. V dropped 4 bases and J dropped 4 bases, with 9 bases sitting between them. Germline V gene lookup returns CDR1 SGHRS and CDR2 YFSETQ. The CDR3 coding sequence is TGCGCCAGCAGCCCAGGGCGGAATCAGCCCCAGCATTTT. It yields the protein CASSPGRNQPQHF.

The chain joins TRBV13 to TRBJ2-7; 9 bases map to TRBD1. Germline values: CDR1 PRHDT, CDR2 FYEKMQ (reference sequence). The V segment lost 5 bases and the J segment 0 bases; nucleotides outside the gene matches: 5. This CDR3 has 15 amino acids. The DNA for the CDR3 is TGTGCCAGCAGCGGGGGACAGGGCCCCTCCTACGAGCAGTACTTC. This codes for CASSGGQGPSYEQYF.

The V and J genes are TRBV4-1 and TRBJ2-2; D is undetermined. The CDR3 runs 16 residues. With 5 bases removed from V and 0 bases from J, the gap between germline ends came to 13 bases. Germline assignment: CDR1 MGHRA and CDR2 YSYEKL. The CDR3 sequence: CASSYDPPANTGELFF. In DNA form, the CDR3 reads TGCGCCAGCAGCTATGACCCACCGGCGAACACCGGGGAGCTGTTTTTT.

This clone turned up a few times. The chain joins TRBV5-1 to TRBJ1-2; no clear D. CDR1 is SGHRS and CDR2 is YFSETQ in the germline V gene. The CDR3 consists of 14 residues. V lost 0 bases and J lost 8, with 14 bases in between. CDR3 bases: TGCGCCAGCAGCTTGGAATTGGGTCCCTACGGCTACACCTTC. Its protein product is CASSLELGPYGYTF.

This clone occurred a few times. The CDR3 sequence is CATRDRGPNYGYTF. CDR3 bases: TGTGCCACCCGGGACAGGGGGCCTAACTATGGCTACACCTTC. The V and J genes are TRBV19 and TRBJ1-2; the match to TRBD1 covers 12 bases. The CDR3 sequence is 14 residues long. Germline CDR1 reads LNHDA; CDR2 reads SQIVND (reference sequence). Losses at the gene ends were 10 bases for V and 0 bases for J; bases not matched to a gene: 3.

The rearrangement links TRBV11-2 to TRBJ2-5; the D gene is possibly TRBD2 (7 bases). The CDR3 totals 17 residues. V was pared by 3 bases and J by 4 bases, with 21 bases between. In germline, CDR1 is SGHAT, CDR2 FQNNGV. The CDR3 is CASSFSYSGGRVETQYF. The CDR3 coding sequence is TGTGCCAGCAGCTTTTCCTATTCGGGGGGCCGGGTAGAGACCCAGTACTTC.